This record looks at one T cell receptor beta chain sequence and its context. These data belong to a study of blood T cell repertoires in COVID-19. In the authors' workflow: Reference gene primer amplification yielded estimated nucleated cell counts. Repertoires were generated with immunoSEQ multiplex PCR, while TCRdb's copy carries only in-frame clones and drops some. The V and J calls and clone size are taken from that table; D and trimming were inferred from the DNA. The data contain about 180,000 clones, roughly nine tenths of them singletons. The V segment lost 2 bases and the J segment 6 bases; nucleotides outside the gene matches: 4. CDR1 LGHNA and CDR2 YSLEER come from the germline V gene. This CDR3 is 15 amino acids long.

Sequences were obtained from peripheral blood. V gene TRBV4-3 combines with J gene TRBJ2-1; TRBD2 agrees at 10 bases. The receptor comes from a man in his 70s with active or convalescent COVID-19. The CDR3 nucleotides read TGCGCCAGCAGCCAACCGGGACTAGCGATCAATGAGCAGTTCTTC. Protein product: CASSQPGLAINEQFF.